This TCR beta chain is from a study of blood T cell repertoires in COVID-19. The ends were cut back, 4 bases at V and 0 bases at J, with 7 bases in the middle. The CDR3 has 13 residues. The V gene's germline CDR1 is SQVTM and CDR2 ANQGSEA. Some clones are missing from TCRdb's copy, which holds only in-frame ones; the method was immunoSEQ multiplex PCR. The repertoire consists of 240,000 or so clones, with approximately 78% occurring once and the leading ten covering approximately 3.5%. This clone was detected only once. The clonotype comes from a woman younger than 30 with acute or convalescent COVID-19. The sequenced sample was peripheral blood. V usage is TRBV29-1 and J usage is TRBJ1-3; D not certain. The CDR3 coding sequence is TGCAGCGTTGTAGTGAGCTCTGGAAACACCATATATTTT. As protein: CSVVVSSGNTIYF. Variable domain in full (rest from reference TRBV29-1 and TRBJ1-3): SAVISQKPSRDICQRGTSLTIQCQVDSQVTMMFWYRQQPGQSLTLIATANQGSEATYESGFVIDKFPISRPNLTFSTLTVSNMSPEDSSIYLCSVVVSSGNTIYFGEGSWLTVV.